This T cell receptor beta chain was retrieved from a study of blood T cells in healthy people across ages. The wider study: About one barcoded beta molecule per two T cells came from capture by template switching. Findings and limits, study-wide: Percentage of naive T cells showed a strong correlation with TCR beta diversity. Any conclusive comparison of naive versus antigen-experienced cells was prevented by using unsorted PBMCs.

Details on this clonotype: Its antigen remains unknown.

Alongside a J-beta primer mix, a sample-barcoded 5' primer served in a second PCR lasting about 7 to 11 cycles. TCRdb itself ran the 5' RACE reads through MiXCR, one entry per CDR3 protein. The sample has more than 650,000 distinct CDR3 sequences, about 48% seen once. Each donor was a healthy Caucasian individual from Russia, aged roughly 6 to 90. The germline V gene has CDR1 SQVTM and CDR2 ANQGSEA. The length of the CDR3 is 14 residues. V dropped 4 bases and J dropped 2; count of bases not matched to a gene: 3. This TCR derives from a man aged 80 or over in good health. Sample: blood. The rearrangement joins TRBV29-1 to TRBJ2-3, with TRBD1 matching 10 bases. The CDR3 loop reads CSVADRGPTDTQYF. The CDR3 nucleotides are TGCAGCGTTGCTGACAGGGGGCCCACAGATACGCAGTATTTT.